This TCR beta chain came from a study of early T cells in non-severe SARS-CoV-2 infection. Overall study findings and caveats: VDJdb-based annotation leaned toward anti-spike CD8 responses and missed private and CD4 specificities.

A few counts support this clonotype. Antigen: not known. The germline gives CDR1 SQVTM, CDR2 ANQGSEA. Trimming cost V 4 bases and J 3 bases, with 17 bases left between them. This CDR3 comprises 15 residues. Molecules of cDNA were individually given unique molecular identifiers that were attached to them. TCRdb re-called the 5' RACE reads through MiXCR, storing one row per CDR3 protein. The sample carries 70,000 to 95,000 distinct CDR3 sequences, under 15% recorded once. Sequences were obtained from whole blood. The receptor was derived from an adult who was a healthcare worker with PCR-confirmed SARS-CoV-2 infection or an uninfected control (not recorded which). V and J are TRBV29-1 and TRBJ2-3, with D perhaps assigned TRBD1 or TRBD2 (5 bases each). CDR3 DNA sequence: TGCAGCGTTGTTAGGGGAAACACGGGGACAGATACGCAGTATTTT. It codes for CSVVRGNTGTDTQYF.